This TCR beta chain was captured by sequencing in a study of T cell changes during pregnancy in multiple sclerosis. Profiling relied on immunoSEQ multiplex PCR, and the TCRdb table lists in-frame clones only, not all of them. This table holds tens of thousands of clones, roughly nine tenths found once. Unmatched junction bases numbered 9, after V lost 0 bases and J lost 5 bases. This CDR3 has 16 residues. The germline V gene has CDR1 SGHRS and CDR2 YFSETQ. This chain links TRBV5-1 with TRBJ2-5; 8 bases are shared with TRBD2. This receptor was obtained from a female donor with multiple sclerosis, enrolled in a pregnancy study. The sample in question was CD4+ T cells from peripheral blood mononuclear cells, obtained in the third trimester of pregnancy. The DNA for the CDR3 is TGCGCCAGCAGCTTGGTCGGAACGGGGGGGCGGGAGACCCAGTACTTC. This gives the protein CASSLVGTGGRETQYF.